This T cell receptor (beta chain) was retrieved from a study of regulatory T cells in long-lasting Graves disease. Findings and limits, study-wide: Segments TRBV28, TRBJ1-2 and TRBJ2-5 showed preferential usage in persistent disease. Persistent Graves' patients had lower TCR diversity than newly diagnosed ones.

Per the germline V gene, CDR1 is MNHNS and CDR2 is SASEGT. This CDR3 region has 18 residues. Losses at the gene ends were 0 bases for V and 8 bases for J; bases not matched to a gene: 18. This clonotype has a count of ten or more. Its cognate antigen is unknown. Time point indicated: newly diagnosed GD, antithyroid drugs for less than 3 months. Generation of the TCR library employed RNA extracted from PBMCs. Collection of peripheral blood (about 10 milliliters) was done using EDTA tubes. Library construction for TCR beta used iRepertoire HTBI primers and Arm-PCR of CDR3 regions. MiXCR, run by TCRdb on the multiplex PCR reads, gives a single entry per CDR3 protein. The table records roughly 320,000 distinct CDR3 sequences, over 15% of them present only once. In addition, the sample was reused for a study of T cells in Graves' hyperthyroidism and ophthalmopathy.

The rearrangement joins TRBV6-1 to TRBJ2-7; TRBD2 agrees at 8 bases. This specimen consisted of peripheral blood mononuclear cells (PBMCs), obtained at new diagnosis, from a patient treated with antithyroid drugs. This TCR was sampled from a middle-aged man with Graves disease. CDR3 DNA sequence: TGTGCCAGCAGTGAAGCGAGCCCTTTAAGCGGGGGATCGTTCCAGCAGTACTTC. The encoded protein is CASSEASPLSGGSFQQYF.